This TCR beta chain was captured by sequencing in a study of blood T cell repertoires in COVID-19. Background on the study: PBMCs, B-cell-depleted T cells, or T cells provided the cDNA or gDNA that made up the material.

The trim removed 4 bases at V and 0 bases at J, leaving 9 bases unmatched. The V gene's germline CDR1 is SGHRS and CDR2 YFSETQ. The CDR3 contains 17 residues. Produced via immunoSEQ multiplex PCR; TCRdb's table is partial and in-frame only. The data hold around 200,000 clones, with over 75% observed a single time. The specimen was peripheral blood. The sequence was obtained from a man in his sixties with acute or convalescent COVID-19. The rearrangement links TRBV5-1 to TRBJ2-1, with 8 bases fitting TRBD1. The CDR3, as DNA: TGCGCCAGCAGCCGGTATTTCGGACAGGGCTCCTACAATGAGCAGTTCTTC. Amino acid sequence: CASSRYFGQGSYNEQFF.